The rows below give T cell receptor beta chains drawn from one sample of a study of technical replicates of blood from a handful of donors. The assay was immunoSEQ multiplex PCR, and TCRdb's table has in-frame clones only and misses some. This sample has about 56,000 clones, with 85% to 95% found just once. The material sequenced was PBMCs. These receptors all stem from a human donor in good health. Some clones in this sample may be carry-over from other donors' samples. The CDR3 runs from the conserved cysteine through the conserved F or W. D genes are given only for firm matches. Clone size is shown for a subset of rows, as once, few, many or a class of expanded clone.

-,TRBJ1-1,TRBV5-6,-,CASSPDIDRNTEAFF,TGTGCCAGCAGCCCTGACATCGACAGGAACACTGAAGCTTTCTTT
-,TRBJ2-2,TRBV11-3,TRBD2,CASSTPRVAGGPWSTGELFF,TGTGCCAGCAGCACCCCGCGGGTAGCGGGGGGGCCGTGGTCGACTGGGGAGCTGTTTTTT
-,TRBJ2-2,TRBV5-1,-,CASSPVGGLLAGELFF,TGCGCCAGCAGCCCGGTGGGGGGATTATTGGCCGGGGAGCTGTTTTTT
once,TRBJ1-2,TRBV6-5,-,CASSYSTANYGYTF,TGTGCCAGCAGTTACTCGACAGCTAACTATGGCTACACCTTC
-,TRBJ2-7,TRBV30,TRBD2,CAWRLAGALTYEQYF,TGTGCCTGGAGACTAGCGGGAGCTTTAACCTACGAGCAGTACTTC
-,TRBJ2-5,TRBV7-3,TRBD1,CASSAPRTGPQETQYF,TGTGCCAGCAGCGCCCCAAGGACAGGGCCCCAAGAGACCCAGTACTTC
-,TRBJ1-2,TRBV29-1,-,CSVEDDSPYGYTF,TGCAGCGTTGAAGACGACAGCCCCTATGGCTACACCTTC
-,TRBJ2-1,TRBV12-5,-,CASSDSSYNEQFF,TGTGCTAGCTCCGATAGCTCCTACAATGAGCAGTTCTTC
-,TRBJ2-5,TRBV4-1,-,CASSQVSRPRAQKETQYF,TGCGCCAGCAGCCAAGTCAGCCGGCCCCGAGCACAGAAAGAGACCCAGTACTTC
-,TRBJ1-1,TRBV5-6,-,CASSWGQVMTEAFF,TGTGCCAGCTCATGGGGACAAGTAATGACTGAAGCTTTCTTT
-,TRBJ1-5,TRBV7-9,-,CASSPGPGRPQHF,TGTGCCAGCAGCCCTGGCCCCGGGAGGCCCCAGCATTTT
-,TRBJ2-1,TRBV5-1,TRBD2,CASSLGSSGSEQFF,TGCGCCAGCAGCTTGGGGTCTAGCGGGAGTGAGCAGTTCTTC
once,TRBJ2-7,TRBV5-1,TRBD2,CASSLLAGEAYEQYF,TGCGCCAGCAGCTTGCTAGCGGGAGAGGCCTACGAGCAGTACTTC
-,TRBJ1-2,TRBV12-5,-,CASGLNSFYGYTF,TGTGCTAGTGGTTTGAACAGCTTCTATGGCTACACCTTC
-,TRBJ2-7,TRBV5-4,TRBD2,CASSSGGTSGVYEQYF,TGTGCCAGCAGCTCGGGGGGGACTAGCGGGGTCTACGAGCAGTACTTC
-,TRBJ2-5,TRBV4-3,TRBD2,CASSQGGASGGGQETQYF,TGCGCCAGCAGCCAAGGCGGGGCTAGCGGGGGGGGACAAGAGACCCAGTACTTC
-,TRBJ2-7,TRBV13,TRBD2,CASSLRLAGGYEQYF,TGTGCCAGCAGCTTAAGACTAGCGGGGGGTTACGAGCAGTACTTC
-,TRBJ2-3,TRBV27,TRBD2,CASSLIGAGGPDTQYF,TGTGCCAGCAGCTTAATAGGAGCGGGAGGGCCAGATACGCAGTATTTT
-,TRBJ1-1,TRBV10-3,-,CAIRQTKLNTEAFF,TGTGCCATCCGACAGACAAAATTGAACACTGAAGCTTTCTTT
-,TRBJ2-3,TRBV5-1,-,CASSSWGDQLTDTQYF,TGCGCCAGCAGTTCCTGGGGGGATCAGCTCACAGATACGCAGTATTTT